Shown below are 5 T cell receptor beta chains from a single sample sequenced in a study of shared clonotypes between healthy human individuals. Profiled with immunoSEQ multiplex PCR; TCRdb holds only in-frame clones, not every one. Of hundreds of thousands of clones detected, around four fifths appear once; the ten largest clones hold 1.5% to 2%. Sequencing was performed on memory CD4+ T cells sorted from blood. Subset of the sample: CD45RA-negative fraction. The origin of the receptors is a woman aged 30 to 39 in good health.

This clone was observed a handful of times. The CDR3 coding sequence is TGTGCCAGTAGTTCGATGACGAATTCCTACGAGCAGTACTTC. This codes for CASSSMTNSYEQYF. The rearrangement uses TRBV19 and TRBJ2-7; D uncertain. This CDR3 is built from 14 residues. Trimming took off 5 bases at V and 1 base at J, with 12 bases between the two ends. Germline loops: CDR1 LNHDA, CDR2 SQIVND (reference sequence).

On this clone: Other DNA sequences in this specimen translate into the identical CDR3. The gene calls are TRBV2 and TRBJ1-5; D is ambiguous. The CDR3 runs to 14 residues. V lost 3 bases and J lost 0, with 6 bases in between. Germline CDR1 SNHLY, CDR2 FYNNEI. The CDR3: CASSDNYSNQPQHF. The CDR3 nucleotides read TGTGCCAGCAGTGATAACTATAGCAATCAGCCCCAGCATTTT. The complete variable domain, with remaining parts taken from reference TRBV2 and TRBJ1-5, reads EPEVTQTPSHQVTQMGQEVILRCVPISNHLYFYWYRQILGQKVEFLVSFYNNEISEKSEIFDDQFSVERPDGSNFTLKIRSTKLEDSAMYFCASSDNYSNQPQHFGDGTRLSIL.

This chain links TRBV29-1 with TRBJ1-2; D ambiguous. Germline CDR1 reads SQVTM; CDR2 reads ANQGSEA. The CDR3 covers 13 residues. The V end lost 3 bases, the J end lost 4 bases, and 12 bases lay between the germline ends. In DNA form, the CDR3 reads TGCAGCGTTGATCTGGAGGAGGGCTATGGCTACACCTTC. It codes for CSVDLEEGYGYTF.

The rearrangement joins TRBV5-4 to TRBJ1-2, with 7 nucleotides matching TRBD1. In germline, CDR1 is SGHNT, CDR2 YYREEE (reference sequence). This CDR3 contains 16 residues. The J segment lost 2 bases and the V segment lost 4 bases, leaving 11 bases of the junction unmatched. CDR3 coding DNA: TGTGCCAGCAGCCAAGATAGAAGACAGGGAAACTATGGCTACACCTTC. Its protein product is CASSQDRRQGNYGYTF.

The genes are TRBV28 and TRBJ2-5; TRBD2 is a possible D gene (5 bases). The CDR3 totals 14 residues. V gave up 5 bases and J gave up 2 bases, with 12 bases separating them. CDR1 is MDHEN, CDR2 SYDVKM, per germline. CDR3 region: CASSRTAEQETQYF. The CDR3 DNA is TGTGCCAGCAGTCGAACAGCGGAACAAGAGACCCAGTACTTC. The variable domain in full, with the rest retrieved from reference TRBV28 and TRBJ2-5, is DVKVTQSSRYLVKRTGEKVFLECVQDMDHENMFWYRQDPGLGLRLIYFSYDVKMKEKGDIPEGYSVSREKKERFSLILESASTNQTSMYLCASSRTAEQETQYFGPGTRLLVL.